The 10 T cell receptor beta chains reported below all come from one sample, sequenced in a study of shared T cell receptors in the human thymus. Only in-frame clones appear in the TCRdb table, and some are missing; sequencing was by immunoSEQ multiplex PCR. Of about 660,000 clones in the sample, approximately 90% were seen once. These data also featured in a second study, about human thymus T cells.

The specimen sequenced was thymocytes. Receptors originate from a boy less than two years old with a congenital heart defect.

About this clone: Other DNA sequences in the same sample also yield this CDR3. V gene TRBV19 combines with J gene TRBJ2-7, with a weak D call TRBD1 (6 bases). V was cut by 5 bases and J by 3 bases, with 11 bases left in between. There are 13 residues in the CDR3. The V gene's germline CDR1 is LNHDA and CDR2 SQIVND (reference sequence). CDR3 DNA: TGTGCCAGTAGTCGAACAGGGAGCTACGAGCAGTACTTC. Amino acid sequence: CASSRTGSYEQYF.

The CDR3 reads CAWSVLGDRGSNTEAFF. The DNA for the CDR3 is TGTGCCTGGAGTGTACTAGGGGACAGGGGATCTAACACTGAAGCTTTCTTT. J is TRBJ1-1 and V is TRBV30, with TRBD1 identical over 10 bases. V was clipped by 0 bases and J by 2 bases; unmatched bases: 9. The germline V gene encodes CDR1 GTSNPN and CDR2 SVGIG (reference sequence). The length of the CDR3 is 17 residues.

The J gene is TRBJ2-7, the V gene TRBV19, with TRBD1 matching over 7 bases. Losses at the gene ends were 5 bases for V and 5 bases for J; bases not matched to a gene: 12. Per germline, CDR1 LNHDA and CDR2 SQIVND (reference sequence). CDR3 length: 15 residues. CDR3 coding DNA: TGTGCCAGTAGTCACCGAGACAGGGTTAAGGACGAGCAGTACTTC. It is translated as CASSHRDRVKDEQYF.

This clone was picked up a small number of times. This rearrangement joins TRBV5-4 to TRBJ1-1; 10 bases are shared with TRBD1. V dropped 5 bases and J dropped 4; count of bases not matched to a gene: 5. Germline CDR1 SGHNT, CDR2 YYREEE (reference sequence). CDR3 size: 14 residues. Written as DNA, the CDR3 is TGTGCCAGCAGTTTATGGACAGGGGGCACTGAAGCTTTCTTT. Amino acid sequence: CASSLWTGGTEAFF.

The chain uses TRBV6-4 and TRBJ1-1, with 7 bases identical to TRBD1. V lost 4 bases to trimming and J lost 1 base; unmatched junction nucleotides: 6. Germline V gene data show CDR1 as MRHNA and CDR2 as SNTAGT. The length of the CDR3 is 15 residues. CDR3 DNA: TGTGCCAGCAGTGTGGGGGACAGTCCGAACACTGAAGCTTTCTTT. Translating gives CASSVGDSPNTEAFF.

J is TRBJ2-6 and V is TRBV7-6, with 9 bases lining up with TRBD1. Germline trimming cut 6 bases from V and 1 base from J; bases unmatched to any gene: 7. From germline, CDR1 is SGHVS and CDR2 FNYEAQ. The CDR3 totals 17 residues. The CDR3: CASRSPGQGSGANVLTF. Written as DNA, the CDR3 is TGTGCCAGCAGGTCTCCGGGACAGGGTTCTGGGGCCAACGTCCTGACTTTC.

Only one count was recorded for this clone. CDR3 sequence reads: CATSRVPTNEQFF. The CDR3 DNA follows: TGTGCCACCAGCAGAGTCCCGACTAACGAGCAGTTCTTC. This rearrangement joins TRBV15 to TRBJ2-1; D is perhaps TRBD2 (5 bases). This CDR3 has 13 residues. The germline V gene encodes CDR1 LNHNV and CDR2 YYDKDF (reference sequence). V lost 1 base, J lost 10 bases, and 11 bases lay in between.

The J gene is TRBJ2-3, the V gene TRBV23-1; maybe TRBD2 (5 bases). TRBV23-1 is an ORF for which the function is uncertain. The CDR3 covers 12 residues. Trimming removed 2 bases at V and 6 bases at J, with 6 bases between. The CDR3 protein is CASSQGGDTQYF. In DNA form, the CDR3 reads TGCGCCAGCAGTCAAGGAGGCGATACGCAGTATTTT.

The CDR3 sequence is CASSGREKLFF. The CDR3 coding sequence is TGTGCCAGCAGTGGCCGGGAAAAACTGTTTTTT. This chain joins TRBV2 and TRBJ1-4, with unresolved D. CDR1 and CDR2 (germline): SNHLY, FYNNEI. The V and J ends lost 4 bases and 8 bases respectively, with 5 bases between them. The CDR3 loop spans 11 amino acids.

This clone was counted a single time. The chain uses TRBV11-3 and TRBJ1-1; 9 positions match TRBD1. Losses at the gene ends were 5 bases for V and 6 bases for J; bases not matched to a gene: 13. Germline CDR1 is SGHNT and CDR2 is YENEEA. The CDR3 extends over 16 amino acids. The DNA for the CDR3 is TGTGCCAGCAGCAGCTCCCCACGGGACAGGGACCCTGAAGCTTTCTTT. Protein sequence: CASSSSPRDRDPEAFF.